This T cell receptor (beta chain) was sequenced for a study of T cell repertoires in cytomegalovirus infection. On the study more broadly: Recently identified HLA-C-restricted and well-studied HLA-B-restricted CMV epitopes were used. A matching HLA type, together with CMV infection, was signaled by public TCR beta signatures. The study's findings and limits: Summed frequency of shared TCR beta families picked out CMV carriers who also had the relevant HLA. Within the response measured ex vivo, HLA-C-restricted CMV-specific TCR beta clonotypes were dominant.

This clonotype appeared many times. Its antigen is currently unknown. TCRdb processed the reads anew with MiXCR; each CDR3 protein has one entry. Of about 310,000 distinct CDR3 sequences in the sample, roughly 25% were seen once. Germline CDR1 reads SGHVS; CDR2 reads FNYEAQ. Deletions cut 3 bases from V and 7 bases from J, with 13 bases between. There are 14 residues in the CDR3. The rearrangement links TRBV7-6 to TRBJ2-1; D may be TRBD2 (5 bases). This specimen was cultured PBMCs, taken from culture after CMV antigen stimulation. The receptor was derived from a human donor in good health (CMV status not recorded). Some clones in this sample may be carry-over from other donors' samples. The CDR3 loop reads CASSLIASINEQFF. CDR3 DNA sequence: TGTGCCAGCAGCTTGATTGCTAGCATAAATGAGCAGTTCTTC.